The clone carrying this T cell receptor beta chain appeared many times. Antigen specificity is unknown. Time point meaning: blood at routine non-recurrence follow-up after resection. Whole RNA came from tumor, nontumor lung or frozen PBMC and was sequenced without being sorted. The data were taken from a study of spatial heterogeneity in lung cancer. For the study at large: Untreated early-stage non-small cell lung cancer patients, roughly 75 in total, were the donors. Notes on the study in general: Ubiquitous expanded tumor TCRs appeared in blood more at resection than follow-up.

The trim removed 1 base at V and 7 bases at J, leaving 4 bases unmatched. The V gene's germline CDR1 is LGHDT and CDR2 YNNKEL (reference sequence). The CDR3 covers 15 residues. Every TCR cDNA molecule carried a tag that served as a unique molecular identifier. MiXCR was run by TCRdb on the 5' RACE reads, yielding one entry per CDR3 protein. The table records fewer than 55,000 distinct CDR3 sequences, 6.5% to 7.5% of them present only once. The specimen comprised PBMCs, sampled at follow-up. The sequence came from a female donor with early-stage non-small cell lung cancer. The V call is TRBV3-1, the J call TRBJ1-6; 7 nucleotides line up with TRBD1. The CDR3 DNA is TGTGCCAGCAGCCAAGGGGACAGACGAAATTCACCCCTCCACTTT. Encoded protein: CASSQGDRRNSPLHF.